This TCR beta chain appears in the sequencing data of a study of blood T cell repertoires in COVID-19. Study information: Italy, Spain and the United States were the sources of the convalescent and acute COVID-19 samples. The cDNA or gDNA used as material had been derived from T cells, B-cell-depleted T cells, or PBMCs.

In the original processing: Reference gene primer amplification in the assay estimated nucleated cell counts. TCRdb keeps only in-frame clones here, not all; method: immunoSEQ multiplex PCR. For V, J and clone size, that table is used; D and trimming come from the DNA. The data contain under 250,000 clones, about nine tenths of them singletons. V shed 4 bases and J 2 bases; nucleotides not matched to a gene: 5. Germline V lookup: CDR1 ENHRY, CDR2 SYGVKD. The CDR3 length is 17 residues. This chain connects TRBV10-3 to TRBJ2-3; 14 bases are shared with TRBD2. This TCR was recovered from a man in his 60s who had recovered from COVID-19. The sequencing sample was made of peripheral blood. CDR3 bases: TGTGCCATCAGTGCCGGGACTAGCGGGGGAACCACAGATACGCAGTATTTT. Protein: CAISAGTSGGTTDTQYF.